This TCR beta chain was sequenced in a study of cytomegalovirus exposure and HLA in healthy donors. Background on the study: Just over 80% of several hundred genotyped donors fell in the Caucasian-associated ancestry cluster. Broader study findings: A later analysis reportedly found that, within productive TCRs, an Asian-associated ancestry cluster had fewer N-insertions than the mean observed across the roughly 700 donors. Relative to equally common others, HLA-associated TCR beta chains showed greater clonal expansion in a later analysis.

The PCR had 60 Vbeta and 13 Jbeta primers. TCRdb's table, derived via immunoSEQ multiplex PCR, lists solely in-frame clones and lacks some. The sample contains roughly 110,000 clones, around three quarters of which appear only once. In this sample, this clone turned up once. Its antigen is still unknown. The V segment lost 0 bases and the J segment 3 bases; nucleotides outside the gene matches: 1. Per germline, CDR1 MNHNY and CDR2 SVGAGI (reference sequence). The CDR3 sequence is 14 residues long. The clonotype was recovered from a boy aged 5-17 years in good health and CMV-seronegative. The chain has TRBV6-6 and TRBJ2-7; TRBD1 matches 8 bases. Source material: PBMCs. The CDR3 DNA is TGTGCCAGCAGTTACTCGGGACAGGTCTACGAGCAGTACTTC. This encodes CASSYSGQVYEQYF.